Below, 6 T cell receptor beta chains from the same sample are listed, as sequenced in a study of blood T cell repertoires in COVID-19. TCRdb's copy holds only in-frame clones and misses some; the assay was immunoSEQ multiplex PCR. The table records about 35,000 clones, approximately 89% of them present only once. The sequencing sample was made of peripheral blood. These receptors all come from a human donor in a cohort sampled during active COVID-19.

CDR3 DNA sequence: TGTGCCAGCAGTTATGGGCCAGGGGTTCGGAACACCATATATTTT. This gives the protein CASSYGPGVRNTIYF. The J gene is TRBJ1-3, the V gene TRBV6-2 or TRBV6-3, with D perhaps TRBD1 (6 bases). V dropped 3 bases and J dropped 7 bases, with 16 bases sitting between them. The CDR3 is made up of 15 amino acids. Germline V CDR1 and CDR2: MNHEY, SVGEGT.

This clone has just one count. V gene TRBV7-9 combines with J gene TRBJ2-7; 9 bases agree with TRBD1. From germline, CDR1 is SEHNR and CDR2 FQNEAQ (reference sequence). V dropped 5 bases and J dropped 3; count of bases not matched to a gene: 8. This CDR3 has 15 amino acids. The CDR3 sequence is CASSHPGQGNYEQYF. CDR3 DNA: TGTGCCAGCAGCCACCCCGGACAGGGGAACTACGAGCAGTACTTC.

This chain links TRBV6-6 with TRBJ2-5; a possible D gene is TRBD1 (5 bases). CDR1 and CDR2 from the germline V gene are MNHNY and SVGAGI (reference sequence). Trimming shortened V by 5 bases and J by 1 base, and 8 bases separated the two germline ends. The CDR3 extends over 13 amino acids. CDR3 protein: CASSDRSQETQYF. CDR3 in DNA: TGTGCCAGCAGTGACAGATCCCAAGAGACCCAGTACTTC.

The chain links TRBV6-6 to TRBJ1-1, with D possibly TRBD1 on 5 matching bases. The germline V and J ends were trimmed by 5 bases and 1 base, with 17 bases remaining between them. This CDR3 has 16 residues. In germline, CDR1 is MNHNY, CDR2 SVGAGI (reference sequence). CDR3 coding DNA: TGTGCCAGCAGTCCCGAGCGCAGGGCGCCGAACACTGAAGCTTTCTTT. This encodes CASSPERRAPNTEAFF.

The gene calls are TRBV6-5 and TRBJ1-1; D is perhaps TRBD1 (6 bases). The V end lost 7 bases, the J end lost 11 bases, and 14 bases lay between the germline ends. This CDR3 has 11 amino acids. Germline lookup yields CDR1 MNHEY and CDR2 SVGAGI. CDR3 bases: TGTGCCAGCATCACAGGGAGAAAGGCTTTCTTT. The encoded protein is CASITGRKAFF.

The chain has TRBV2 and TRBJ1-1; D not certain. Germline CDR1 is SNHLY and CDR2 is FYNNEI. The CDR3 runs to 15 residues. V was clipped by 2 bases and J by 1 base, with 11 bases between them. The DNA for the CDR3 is TGTGCCAGCAGTGAATCTTGGAGCACGAACACTGAAGCTTTCTTT. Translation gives CASSESWSTNTEAFF.